The next 2 T cell receptor beta chains were all read from a single sample in a study of T cell responses to AZD1222 COVID-19 vaccine. Clones were sequenced by immunoSEQ multiplex PCR, and TCRdb holds only the in-frame ones, with some missing. The sample has more than 95,000 clones; about 87% are singletons. The sequencing here drew on peripheral blood, taken on day 0 of AZD1222 vaccination. Every receptor here comes from an adult in good health.

The chain recombines TRBV19 with TRBJ2-1; 13 bases match TRBD2. The ends lost 9 bases at V and 0 bases at J; junction bases unmatched: 2. This CDR3 is built from 15 residues. Germline-derived CDR1 and CDR2 are LNHDA and SQIVND (reference sequence). The CDR3 nucleotides are TGTGCCAGCCGGACTAGCGGGAGCTCCTACAATGAGCAGTTCTTC. Protein sequence: CASRTSGSSYNEQFF.

This sequence joins TRBV19 and TRBJ1-1; TRBD1 aligns across 10 bases. The CDR3 extends over 15 amino acids. The V and J ends lost 5 bases and 7 bases, in that order; junction bases with no gene match: 10. Germline lookup yields CDR1 LNHDA and CDR2 SQIVND (reference sequence). The CDR3 nucleotides are TGTGCCAGTAGTGCTCGGGACAGGGGACCCCTTGAAGCTTTCTTT. This gives the protein CASSARDRGPLEAFF.